One T cell receptor (beta chain) is described in this entry. The source of the sample is a study of blood T cell repertoires in COVID-19. Whole-study context: Collection of acute and convalescent COVID-19 samples took place in the United States, Italy and Spain. The analysed material was cDNA or gDNA that came from T cells, B-cell-depleted T cells, or PBMCs.

In the authors' methods: Reference gene primer amplification yielded estimated nucleated cell counts. Some clones are missing from TCRdb's copy, which holds only in-frame ones; the method was immunoSEQ multiplex PCR. V and J calls and clone size are those listed in that table; D and trimming were worked out from the DNA. Counted here are 50,000 or so clones, around 86% occurring once; the ten biggest clones make up 14%. CDR1 and CDR2 from the germline V gene are SQVTM and ANQGSEA. The CDR3 runs 14 residues. The V and J ends lost 2 bases and 8 bases respectively, with 18 bases between them. The sample was peripheral blood. The chain has TRBV29-1 and TRBJ1-2; D is ambiguous. The sequence derives from a man in his 70s with acute or convalescent COVID-19. The CDR3 protein is CSVEKSPSGPGYTF. The CDR3 nucleotides are TGCAGCGTTGAAAAGTCCCCCTCCGGTCCGGGCTACACCTTC.